This TCR beta chain was sequenced in a study of chemoradiotherapy in HPV16-positive cancers. About this clone: The target antigen is unknown.

Findings and limits, study-wide: Functional assays defining HPV-specific T cells used only a couple of HPV16-positive patients. Non-HPV-specific T cells did not expand in tumors during treatment, whereas candidate HPV-specific clones and E7-related motifs did.

The assay was immunoSEQ multiplex PCR, and TCRdb's table has in-frame clones only and misses some. The sample has about 21,000 clones; around 85% are singletons. Repeated repertoire sampling spanned the course of chemoradiotherapy. The CDR3 extends over 14 amino acids. The germline V gene encodes CDR1 LNHDA and CDR2 SQIVND (reference sequence). The V and J ends lost 8 bases and 6 bases respectively, with 19 bases between them. The V call is TRBV19, the J call TRBJ1-2; D possibly corresponds to TRBD1 (5 bases). The source of this sequence is a human donor with HPV-associated anogenital cancer. The source material was blood, sampled from a patient who underwent chemoradiotherapy. The CDR3 loop reads CASSPGPSRDGYTF. The CDR3 bases are TGTGCCAGTTCTCCGGGACCCTCCAGGGATGGCTACACCTTC.